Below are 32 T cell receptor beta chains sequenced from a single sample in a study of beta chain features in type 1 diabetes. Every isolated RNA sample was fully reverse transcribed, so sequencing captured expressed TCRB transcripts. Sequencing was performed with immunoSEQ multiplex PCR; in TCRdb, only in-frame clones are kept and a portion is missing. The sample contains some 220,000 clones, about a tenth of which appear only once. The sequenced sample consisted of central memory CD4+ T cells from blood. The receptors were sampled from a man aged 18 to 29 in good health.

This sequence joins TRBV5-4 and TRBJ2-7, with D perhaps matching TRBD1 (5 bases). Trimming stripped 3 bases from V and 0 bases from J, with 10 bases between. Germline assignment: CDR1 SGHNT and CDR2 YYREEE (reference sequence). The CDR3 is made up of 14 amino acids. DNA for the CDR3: TGTGCCAGCAGCTCGAGACAGAGCTCCTACGAGCAGTACTTC. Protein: CASSSRQSSYEQYF. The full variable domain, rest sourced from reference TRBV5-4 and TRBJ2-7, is ETGVTQSPTHLIKTRGQQVTLRCSSQSGHNTVSWYQQALGQGPQFIFQYYREEENGRGNFPPRFSGLQFPNYSSELNVNALELDDSALYLCASSSRQSSYEQYFGPGTRLTVT.

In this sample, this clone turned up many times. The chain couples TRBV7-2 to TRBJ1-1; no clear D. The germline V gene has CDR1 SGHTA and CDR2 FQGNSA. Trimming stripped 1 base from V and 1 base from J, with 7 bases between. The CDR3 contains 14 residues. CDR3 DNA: TGTGCCAGCAGCTTAGACCCGTCGAACACTGAAGCTTTCTTT. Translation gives CASSLDPSNTEAFF.

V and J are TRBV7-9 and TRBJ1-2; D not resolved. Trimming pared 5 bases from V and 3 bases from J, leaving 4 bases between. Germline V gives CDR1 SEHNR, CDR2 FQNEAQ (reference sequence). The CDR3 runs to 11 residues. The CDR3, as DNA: TGTGCCAGCAGCCCCTACTATGGCTACACCTTC. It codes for CASSPYYGYTF.

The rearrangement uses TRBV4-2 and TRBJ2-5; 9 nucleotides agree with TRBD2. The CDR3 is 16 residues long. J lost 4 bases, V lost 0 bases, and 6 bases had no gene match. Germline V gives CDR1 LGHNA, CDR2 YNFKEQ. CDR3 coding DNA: TGTGCCAGCAGCCAAGATCGCGGGAGGGCCGGAGAGACCCAGTACTTC. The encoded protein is CASSQDRGRAGETQYF.

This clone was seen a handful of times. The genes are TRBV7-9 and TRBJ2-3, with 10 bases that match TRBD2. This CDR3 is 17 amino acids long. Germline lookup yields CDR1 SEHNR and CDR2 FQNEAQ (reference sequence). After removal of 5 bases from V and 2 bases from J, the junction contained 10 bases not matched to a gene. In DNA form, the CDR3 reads TGTGCCAGCAGCCCGAGGACTAGCGGACCAAACACAGATACGCAGTATTTT. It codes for CASSPRTSGPNTDTQYF.

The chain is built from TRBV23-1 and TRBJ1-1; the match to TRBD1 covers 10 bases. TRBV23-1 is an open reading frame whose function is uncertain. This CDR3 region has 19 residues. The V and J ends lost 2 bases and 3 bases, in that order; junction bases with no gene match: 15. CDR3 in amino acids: CASSQQSTPGQGSDTEAFF. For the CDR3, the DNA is TGCGCCAGCAGTCAACAATCGACCCCGGGACAGGGGTCCGACACTGAAGCTTTCTTT.

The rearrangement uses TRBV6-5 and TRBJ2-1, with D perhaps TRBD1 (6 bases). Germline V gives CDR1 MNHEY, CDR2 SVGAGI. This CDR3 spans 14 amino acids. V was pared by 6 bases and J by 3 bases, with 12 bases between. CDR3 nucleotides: TGTGCCAGCAGGGGGACATCCTTCTACAATGAGCAGTTCTTC. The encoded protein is CASRGTSFYNEQFF.

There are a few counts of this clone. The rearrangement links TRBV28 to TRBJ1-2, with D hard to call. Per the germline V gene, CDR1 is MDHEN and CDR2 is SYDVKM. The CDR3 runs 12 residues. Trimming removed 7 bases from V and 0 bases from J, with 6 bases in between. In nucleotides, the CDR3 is TGTGCCAGCAAGCCTGCTAACTATGGCTACACCTTC. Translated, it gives CASKPANYGYTF.

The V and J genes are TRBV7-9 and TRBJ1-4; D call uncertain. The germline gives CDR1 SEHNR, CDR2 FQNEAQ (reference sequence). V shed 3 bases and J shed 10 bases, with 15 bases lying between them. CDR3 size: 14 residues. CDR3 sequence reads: CASSFAPLGAKLFF. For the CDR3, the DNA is TGTGCCAGCAGCTTCGCCCCACTGGGTGCAAAACTGTTTTTT.

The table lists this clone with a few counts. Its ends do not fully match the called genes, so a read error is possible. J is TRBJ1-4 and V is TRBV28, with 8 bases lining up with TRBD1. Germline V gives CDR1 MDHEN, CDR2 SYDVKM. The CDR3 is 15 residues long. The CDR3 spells CASSWDRSTNEKLFF. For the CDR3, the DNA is TGTGCCAGCAGTTGGGACAGGTCAACGAATGAAAAACTGTTTTTT.

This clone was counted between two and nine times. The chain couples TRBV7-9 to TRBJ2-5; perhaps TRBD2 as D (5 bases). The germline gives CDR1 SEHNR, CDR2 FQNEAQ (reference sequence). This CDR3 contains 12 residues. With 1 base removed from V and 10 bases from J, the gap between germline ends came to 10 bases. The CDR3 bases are TGTGCCAGCAGCTTAGAAGACGGGATCCAGTACTTC. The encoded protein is CASSLEDGIQYF.

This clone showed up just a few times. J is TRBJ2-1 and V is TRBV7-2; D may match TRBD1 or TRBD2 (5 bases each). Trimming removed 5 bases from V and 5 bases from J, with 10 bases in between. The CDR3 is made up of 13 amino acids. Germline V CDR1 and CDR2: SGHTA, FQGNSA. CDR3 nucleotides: TGTGCCAGCAGCCGGGGACGGGACAATGAGCAGTTCTTC. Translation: CASSRGRDNEQFF.

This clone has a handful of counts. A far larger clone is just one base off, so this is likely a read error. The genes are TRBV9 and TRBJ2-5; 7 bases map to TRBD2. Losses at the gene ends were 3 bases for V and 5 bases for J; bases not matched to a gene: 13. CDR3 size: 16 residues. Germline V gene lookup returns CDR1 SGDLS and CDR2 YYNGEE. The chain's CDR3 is CASSGGDPGTMETQYF. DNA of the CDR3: TGTGCCAGCAGCGGGGGGGACCCCGGGACTATGGAGACCCAGTACTTC.

The CDR3 is CASSPQWANTEAFF. CDR3 DNA: TGTGCCAGCTCACCCCAGTGGGCTAACACTGAAGCTTTCTTT. The rearrangement uses TRBV18 and TRBJ1-1; the D is unclear. The CDR3 runs 14 residues. CDR1 is KGHSH, CDR2 LQKENI, per germline. V lost 3 bases, J lost 2 bases, and 10 bases lay in between.

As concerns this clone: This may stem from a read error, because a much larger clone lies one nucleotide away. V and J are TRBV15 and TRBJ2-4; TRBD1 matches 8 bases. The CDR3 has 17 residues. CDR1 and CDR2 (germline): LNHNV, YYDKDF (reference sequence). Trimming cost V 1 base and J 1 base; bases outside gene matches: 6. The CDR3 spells CATSRAPGGEAKNIQYF. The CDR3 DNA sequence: TGTGCCACCAGCAGAGCTCCAGGGGGCGAGGCCAAAAACATTCAGTACTTC. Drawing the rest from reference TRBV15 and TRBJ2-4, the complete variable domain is DAMVIQNPRYQVTQFGKPVTLSCSQTLNHNVMYWYQQKSSQAPKLLFHYYDKDFNNEADTPDNFQSRRPNTSFCFLDIRSPGLGDTAMYLCATSRAPGGEAKNIQYFGAGTRLSVL.

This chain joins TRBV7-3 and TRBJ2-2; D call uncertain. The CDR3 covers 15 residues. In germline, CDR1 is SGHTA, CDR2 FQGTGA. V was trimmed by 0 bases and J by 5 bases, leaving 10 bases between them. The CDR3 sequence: CASSLTIAGTGELFF. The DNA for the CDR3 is TGTGCCAGCAGCTTAACGATCGCTGGGACCGGGGAGCTGTTTTTT.

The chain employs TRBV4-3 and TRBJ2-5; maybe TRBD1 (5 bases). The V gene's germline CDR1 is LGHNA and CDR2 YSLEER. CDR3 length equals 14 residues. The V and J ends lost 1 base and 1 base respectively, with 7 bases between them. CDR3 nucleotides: TGCGCCAGCAGCCAAGGGACACTCCAAGAGACCCAGTACTTC. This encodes CASSQGTLQETQYF.

In nucleotides, the CDR3 is TGTGCCAGCAGACAGGTACAGGGCCACGAGCAGTACTTC. Its translation: CASRQVQGHEQYF. V is TRBV6-5 and J is TRBJ2-7, with D tentatively TRBD1 (6 bases). Germline loops: CDR1 MNHEY, CDR2 SVGAGI. CDR3 length: 13 residues. V was shortened by 6 bases and J by 5 bases, with 14 bases between the two germline ends.

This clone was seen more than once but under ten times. The CDR3 spells CAWSRASSGGETQYF. CDR3 nucleotides: TGTGCCTGGAGTAGGGCTTCTAGCGGGGGAGAGACCCAGTACTTC. The chain recombines TRBV30 with TRBJ2-5, with TRBD2 identical over 10 bases. Germline trimming cut 2 bases from V and 4 bases from J; bases unmatched to any gene: 7. Germline loops: CDR1 GTSNPN, CDR2 SVGIG (reference sequence). The CDR3 has 15 residues.

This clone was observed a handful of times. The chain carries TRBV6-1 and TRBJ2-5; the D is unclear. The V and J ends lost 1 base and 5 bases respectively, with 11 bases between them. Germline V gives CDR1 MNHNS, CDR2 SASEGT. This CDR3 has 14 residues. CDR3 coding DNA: TGTGCCAGCAGTGAAGGTGACACTATGGAGACCCAGTACTTC. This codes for CASSEGDTMETQYF.

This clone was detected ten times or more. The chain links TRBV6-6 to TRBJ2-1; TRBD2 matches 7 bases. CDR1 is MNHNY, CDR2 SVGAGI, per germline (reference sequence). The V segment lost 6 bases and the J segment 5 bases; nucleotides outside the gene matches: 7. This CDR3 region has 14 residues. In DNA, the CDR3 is TGTGCCAGCAGCTTTCCGGGGACTAACAATGAGCAGTTCTTC. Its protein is CASSFPGTNNEQFF.

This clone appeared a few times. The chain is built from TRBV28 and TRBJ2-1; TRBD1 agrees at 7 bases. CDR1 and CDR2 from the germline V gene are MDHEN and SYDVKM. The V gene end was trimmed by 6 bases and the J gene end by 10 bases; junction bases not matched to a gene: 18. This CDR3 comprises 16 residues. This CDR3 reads CASSHSGQTLQLEQFF. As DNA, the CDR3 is TGTGCCAGCAGCCACTCGGGACAGACGTTACAATTGGAGCAGTTCTTC.

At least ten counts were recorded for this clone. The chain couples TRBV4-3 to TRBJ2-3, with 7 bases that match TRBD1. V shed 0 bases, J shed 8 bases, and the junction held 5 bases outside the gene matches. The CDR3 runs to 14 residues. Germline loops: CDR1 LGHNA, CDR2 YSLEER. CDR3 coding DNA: TGCGCCAGCAGCCAAGAGGACAGGCCCGGTACGCAGTATTTT. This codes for CASSQEDRPGTQYF.

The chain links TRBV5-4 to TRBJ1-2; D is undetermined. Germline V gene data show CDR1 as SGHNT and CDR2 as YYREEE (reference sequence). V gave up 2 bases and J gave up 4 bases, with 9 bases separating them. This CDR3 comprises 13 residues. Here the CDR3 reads CASSFPGAYGYTF. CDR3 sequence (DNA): TGTGCCAGCAGCTTCCCGGGTGCCTATGGCTACACCTTC.

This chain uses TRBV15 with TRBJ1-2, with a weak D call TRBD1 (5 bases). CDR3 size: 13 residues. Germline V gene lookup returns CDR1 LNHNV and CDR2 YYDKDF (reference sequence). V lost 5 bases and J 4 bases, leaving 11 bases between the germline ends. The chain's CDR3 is CATSWGPSYGYTF. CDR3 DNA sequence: TGTGCCACCAGCTGGGGACCGAGCTATGGCTACACCTTC.

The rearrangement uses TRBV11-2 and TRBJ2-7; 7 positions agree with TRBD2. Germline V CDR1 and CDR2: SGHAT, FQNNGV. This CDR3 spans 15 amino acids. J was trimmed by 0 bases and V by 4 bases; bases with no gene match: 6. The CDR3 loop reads CASSSRREGSYEQYF. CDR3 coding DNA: TGTGCCAGCAGCTCCCGGAGGGAGGGCTCCTACGAGCAGTACTTC.

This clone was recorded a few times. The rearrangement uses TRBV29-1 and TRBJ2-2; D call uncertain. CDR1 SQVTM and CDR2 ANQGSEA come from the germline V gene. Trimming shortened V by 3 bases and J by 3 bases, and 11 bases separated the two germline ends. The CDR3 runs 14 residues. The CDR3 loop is CSVEDVGHTGELFF. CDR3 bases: TGCAGCGTTGAGGACGTAGGCCACACCGGGGAGCTGTTTTTT.

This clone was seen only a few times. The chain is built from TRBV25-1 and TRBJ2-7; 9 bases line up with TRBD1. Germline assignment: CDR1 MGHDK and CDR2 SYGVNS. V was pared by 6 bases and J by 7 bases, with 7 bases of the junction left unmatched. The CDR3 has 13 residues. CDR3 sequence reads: CASRTGGTLEQYF. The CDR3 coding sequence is TGTGCCAGCAGGACAGGGGGTACCTTGGAGCAGTACTTC.

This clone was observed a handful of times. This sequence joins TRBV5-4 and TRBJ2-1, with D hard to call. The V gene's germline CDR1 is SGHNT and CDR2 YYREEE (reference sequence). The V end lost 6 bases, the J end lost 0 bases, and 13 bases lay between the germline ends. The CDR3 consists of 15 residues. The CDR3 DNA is TGTGCCAGCACCCTCGACGGAAGCTCCTACAATGAGCAGTTCTTC. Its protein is CASTLDGSSYNEQFF.

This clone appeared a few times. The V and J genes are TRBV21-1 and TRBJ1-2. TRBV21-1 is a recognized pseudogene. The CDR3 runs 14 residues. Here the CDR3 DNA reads TGTGCCAGCAGCGGACGGGACTTCTCTCATGGCTACACCTTC. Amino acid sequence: CASSGRDFSHGYTF.

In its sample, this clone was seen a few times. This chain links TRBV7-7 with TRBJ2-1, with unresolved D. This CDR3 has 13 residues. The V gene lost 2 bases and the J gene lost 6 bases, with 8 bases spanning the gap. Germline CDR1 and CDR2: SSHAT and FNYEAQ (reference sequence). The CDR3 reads CASSLNTVNEQFF. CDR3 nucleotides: TGTGCCAGCAGCTTAAATACGGTCAATGAGCAGTTCTTC. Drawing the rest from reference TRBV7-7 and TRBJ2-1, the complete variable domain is GAGVSQSPRYKVTKRGQDVTLRCDPISSHATLYWYQQALGQGPEFLTYFNYEAQPDKSGLPSDRFSAERPEGSISTLTIQRTEQRDSAMYRCASSLNTVNEQFFGPGTRLTVL.

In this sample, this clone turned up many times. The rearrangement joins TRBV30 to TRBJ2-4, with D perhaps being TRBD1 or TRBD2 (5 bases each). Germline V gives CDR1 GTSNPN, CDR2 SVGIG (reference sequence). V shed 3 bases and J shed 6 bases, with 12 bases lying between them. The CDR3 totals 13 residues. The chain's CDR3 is CAWSPGPSNIQYF. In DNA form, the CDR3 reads TGTGCCTGGAGCCCGGGACCTTCAAACATTCAGTACTTC. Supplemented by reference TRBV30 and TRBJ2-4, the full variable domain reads SQTIHQWPATLVQPVGSPLSLECTVEGTSNPNLYWYRQAAGRGLQLLFYSVGIGQISSEVPQNLSASRPQDRQFILSSKKLLLSDSGFYLCAWSPGPSNIQYFGAGTRLSVL.